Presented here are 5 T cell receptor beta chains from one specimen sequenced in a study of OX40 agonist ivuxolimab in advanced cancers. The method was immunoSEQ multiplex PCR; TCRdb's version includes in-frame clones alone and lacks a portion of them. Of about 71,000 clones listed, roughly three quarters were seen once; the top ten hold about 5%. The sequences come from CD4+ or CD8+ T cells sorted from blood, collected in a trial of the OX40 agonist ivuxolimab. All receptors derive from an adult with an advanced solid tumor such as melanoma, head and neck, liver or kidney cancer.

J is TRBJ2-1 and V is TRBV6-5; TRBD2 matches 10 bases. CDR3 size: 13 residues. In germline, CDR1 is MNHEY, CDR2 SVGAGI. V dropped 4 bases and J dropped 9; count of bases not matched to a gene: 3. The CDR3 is CASSSGLAVEQFF. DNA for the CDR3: TGTGCCAGCAGTTCAGGACTAGCGGTTGAGCAGTTCTTC.

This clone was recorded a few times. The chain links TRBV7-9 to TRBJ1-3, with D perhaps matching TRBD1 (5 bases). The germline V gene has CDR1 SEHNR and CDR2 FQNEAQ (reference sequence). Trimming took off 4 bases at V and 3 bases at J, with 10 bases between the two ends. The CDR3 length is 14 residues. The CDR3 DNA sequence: TGTGCCAGCAGCTCAGGGTTCGGTGGAAACACCATATATTTT. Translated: CASSSGFGGNTIYF.

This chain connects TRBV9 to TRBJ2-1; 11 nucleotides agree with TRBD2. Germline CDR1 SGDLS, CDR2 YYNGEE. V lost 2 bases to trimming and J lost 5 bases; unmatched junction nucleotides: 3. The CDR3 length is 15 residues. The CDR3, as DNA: TGTGCCAGCAGCGTTTTAGCGGGGGGGAACAATGAGCAGTTCTTC. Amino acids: CASSVLAGGNNEQFF.

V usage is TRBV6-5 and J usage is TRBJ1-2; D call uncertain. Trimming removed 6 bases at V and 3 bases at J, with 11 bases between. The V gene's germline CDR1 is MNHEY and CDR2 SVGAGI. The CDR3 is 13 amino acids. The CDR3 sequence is CASRASQDYGYTF. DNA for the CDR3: TGTGCCAGCAGAGCGAGTCAGGACTATGGCTACACCTTC.

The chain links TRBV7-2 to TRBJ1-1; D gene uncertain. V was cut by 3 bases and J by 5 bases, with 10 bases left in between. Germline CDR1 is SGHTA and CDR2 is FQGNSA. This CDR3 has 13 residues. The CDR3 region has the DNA TGTGCCAGCAGCTTCGGCGGAAGTACTGAAGCTTTCTTT. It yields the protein CASSFGGSTEAFF.